This is a list of T cell receptor beta chains from one sample in a study of shared clonotypes between healthy human individuals. Data came from immunoSEQ multiplex PCR; TCRdb stores just in-frame clones and leaves some out. The table lists some 2,500,000 clones, over 85% of them singletons. Sequencing was performed on naive CD4+ T cells from PBMCs. The receptors stem from a man younger than 30 in good health. Some clones in this sample may be carry-over from other donors' samples. CDR3s include the opening cysteine and the closing phenylalanine or tryptophan. D genes are given only for firm matches. Clone size appears in some rows only: once, few, many, or a class for an expanded clone.

>TRBV11-2|-|TRBJ2-7|TRBD2
CASSERAGGLAETYEQYF
TGTGCCAGCAGCGAGAGGGCCGGCGGACTAGCGGAAACCTACGAGCAGTACTTC
>TRBV5-1|-|TRBJ2-3|TRBD2
CASSPGLAGGLEDTQYF
TGCGCCAGCAGCCCGGGACTAGCGGGAGGGTTGGAAGATACGCAGTATTTT
>TRBV29-1|-|TRBJ2-1|-
CSVAALLSYNEQFF
TGCAGCGTTGCGGCTCTCCTCTCCTACAATGAGCAGTTCTTC
>TRBV12-5|-|TRBJ1-2|-
CASGLGLPLGYTF
TGTGCTAGTGGTTTGGGCCTCCCACTGGGCTACACCTTC
>TRBV5-4|-|TRBJ1-3|TRBD1
CASSADRDSFSGNTIYF
TGTGCCAGCAGCGCCGACAGGGACTCGTTCTCTGGAAACACCATATATTTT
>TRBV19|-|TRBJ2-2|TRBD1
CASSIGGQGVVFF
TGTGCCAGTAGTATAGGAGGACAGGGGGTGGTGTTTTTT
>TRBV28|-|TRBJ1-2|-
CASKAQGTYGYTF
TGTGCCAGCAAGGCACAAGGGACCTATGGCTACACCTTC
>TRBV6-5|-|TRBJ1-2|-
CASTPRGPDYGYTF
TGTGCCAGCACCCCACGGGGACCCGACTATGGCTACACCTTC
>TRBV15|-|TRBJ2-1|TRBD2
CATSRDGNRGGRAHEQFF
TGTGCCACCAGCAGAGATGGGAATCGAGGCGGGAGAGCCCATGAGCAGTTCTTC
>TRBV12-5|once|TRBJ2-5|-
CASGLGLSERETQYF
TGTGCTAGTGGTCTTGGACTATCCGAGAGGGAGACCCAGTACTTC
>TRBV2|-|TRBJ2-1|TRBD2
CASSWELAGFF
TGTGCCAGCAGTTGGGAACTAGCGGGGTTCTTC
>TRBV29-1|-|TRBJ1-5|-
CSVESGRGLHF
TGCAGCGTTGAGTCGGGAAGGGGGTTGCATTTT
>TRBV27|-|TRBJ2-3|TRBD2
CASKQREIRDTQYF
TGTGCCAGCAAACAGCGGGAGATCAGAGATACGCAGTATTTT
>TRBV10-1|-|TRBJ2-7|TRBD2
CASSGTSGRYEQYF
TGCGCCAGCAGTGGGACTAGCGGGAGGTACGAGCAGTACTTC
>TRBV5-1|-|TRBJ2-3|-
CASSPGTTDTQYF
TGCGCCAGCAGCCCGGGGACTACAGATACGCAGTATTTT
>TRBV20-1|-|TRBJ2-7|TRBD1
CSARGQYEQYF
TGCAGTGCTAGGGGACAGTACGAGCAGTACTTC
>TRBV29-1|-|TRBJ2-1|-
CSVAHRERGEQFF
TGCAGCGTTGCCCACAGGGAGCGGGGTGAGCAGTTCTTC
>TRBV6-5|few|TRBJ2-7|TRBD1
CAARDRDRYEQYF
TGTGCCGCTAGAGACAGGGATCGCTACGAGCAGTACTTC
>TRBV4-3|-|TRBJ2-7|TRBD1
CASSQDLGTGSYEQYF
TGCGCCAGCAGCCAAGATCTCGGGACAGGGTCCTACGAGCAGTACTTC
>TRBV13|-|TRBJ2-1|TRBD2
CASSAILGLGPYNEQFF
TGTGCCAGCAGCGCGATACTGGGACTAGGGCCCTACAATGAGCAGTTCTTC
>TRBV19|-|TRBJ2-7|TRBD2
CASSMSGRGSYEQYF
TGTGCCAGTAGTATGAGCGGGAGGGGCTCCTACGAGCAGTACTTC
>TRBV10-3|-|TRBJ2-3|TRBD2
CAISDSGRESTDTQYF
TGTGCCATCAGTGATTCTGGGCGGGAGAGCACAGATACGCAGTATTTT
>TRBV14|-|TRBJ1-1|-
CASSPWDITEAFF
TGTGCCAGCAGCCCCTGGGACATCACTGAAGCTTTCTTT
>TRBV18|-|TRBJ1-5|-
CASSQELSNQPQHF
TGTGCCAGCTCCCAGGAATTAAGCAATCAGCCCCAGCATTTT
>TRBV10-2|-|TRBJ2-7|TRBD2
CASNLAGPSDEQYF
TGCGCCAGCAACCTAGCGGGCCCTTCTGACGAGCAGTACTTC
>TRBV2|-|TRBJ2-7|TRBD1
CASSVDLPGQGFLGEYEQYF
TGTGCCAGCAGTGTAGACTTGCCGGGACAGGGATTTTTAGGGGAATACGAGCAGTACTTC
>TRBV29-1|-|TRBJ1-1|-
CSVEGQLNTEAFF
TGCAGCGTTGAAGGGCAGCTGAACACTGAAGCTTTCTTT
>TRBV19|-|TRBJ1-5|-
CASSIRPEHQPQHF
TGTGCCAGTAGTATAAGGCCAGAACATCAGCCCCAGCATTTT
>TRBV2|-|TRBJ1-3|-
CASSVEGLSGNTIYF
TGTGCCAGCAGTGTCGAGGGGCTATCTGGAAACACCATATATTTT
>TRBV5-4|once|TRBJ2-7|-
CASSHGTMGAYEQYF
TGTGCCAGCAGCCATGGGACCATGGGCGCCTACGAGCAGTACTTC
>TRBV6-5|once|TRBJ1-1|-
CASQSPIQGWTEAFF
TGTGCCAGCCAGAGCCCCATCCAGGGGTGGACTGAAGCTTTCTTT
>TRBV6-1|-|TRBJ1-1|TRBD1
CASSDPGGRNTEAFF
TGTGCCAGCAGTGATCCAGGGGGCAGGAACACTGAAGCTTTCTTT
>TRBV6-6|-|TRBJ1-5|-
CASSYSQGTGQPQHF
TGTGCCAGCAGTTACTCTCAGGGGACGGGGCAGCCCCAGCATTTT
>TRBV5-1|-|TRBJ1-2|TRBD1
CASRPQQGDGYGYTF
TGCGCCAGCAGACCCCAACAGGGGGACGGCTATGGCTACACCTTC
>TRBV2|few|TRBJ1-2|-
CASSDQGWNGYTF
TGTGCCAGCAGTGATCAGGGTTGGAATGGCTACACCTTC
>TRBV9|once|TRBJ2-3|TRBD1
CASSVEGQTTDTQYF
TGTGCCAGCAGCGTAGAGGGACAGACCACAGATACGCAGTATTTT
>TRBV4-2|-|TRBJ2-1|TRBD2
CASSQDHRGLAANEQFF
TGTGCCAGCAGCCAAGATCATAGGGGACTAGCGGCCAATGAGCAGTTCTTC
>TRBV27|-|TRBJ2-5|-
CASSRIPGGRETQYF
TGTGCCAGCAGTCGGATCCCTGGGGGCCGAGAGACCCAGTACTTC
>TRBV19|-|TRBJ1-5|-
CASSMAGAGARPQHF
TGTGCCAGTAGCATGGCGGGGGCAGGGGCTCGGCCCCAGCATTTT
>TRBV4-2|once|TRBJ2-7|TRBD2
CASSQDLAGGVYEQYF
TGTGCCAGCAGCCAAGATCTAGCGGGAGGCGTCTACGAGCAGTACTTC
>TRBV7-9|-|TRBJ2-1|TRBD2
CASSPWQGLAGGNEQFF
TGTGCCAGCAGCCCCTGGCAGGGACTAGCGGGAGGCAATGAGCAGTTCTTC
>TRBV29-1|-|TRBJ2-7|TRBD1
CSVVRGQGGSYEQYF
TGCAGCGTTGTCCGGGGACAGGGGGGGTCCTACGAGCAGTACTTC
>TRBV5-1|-|TRBJ1-2|TRBD1
CASSFARGQDGDYGYTF
TGCGCCAGCAGCTTCGCTAGGGGACAGGACGGGGATTATGGCTACACCTTC
>TRBV11-2|-|TRBJ1-1|TRBD1
CASSFDRGAEAFF
TGTGCCAGCAGCTTTGACAGGGGGGCTGAAGCTTTCTTT